This T cell receptor beta chain was sequenced in a study of blood T cells in healthy people across ages. Across the study: Capturing about one barcoded beta molecule per two T cells was achieved by template switching.

This clonotype was counted only a few times. A second PCR, run for about 6 to 12 cycles, used a sample-barcoded 5' primer plus a J-beta primer mix. The template-switch adaptor was a 5' adaptor with 12 random nucleotides. It tagged each cDNA molecule. CDR3-containing paired-end reads numbering at least 2.5 million came from each sample. TCRdb used MiXCR to reprocess the 5' RACE reads, holding one entry per CDR3 protein. The sample lists around 1,700,000 distinct CDR3 sequences; over 25% were seen once. The TCR originated in a woman aged 30 to 39 in good health. The sample comprised blood.

DNA for the CDR3: TGTGCCAGCAGCCAAGAGTCGCTAGCGTTTAGGTCGGGTGAGCAGTTCTTC. This translates into CASSQESLAFRSGEQFF. The chain is built from TRBV3-1 and TRBJ2-1; D might be TRBD2 (6 bases). The CDR3 runs 17 residues. Between the trimmed V and J ends, which lost 0 bases and 9 bases, there was a span of 21 bases. Germline CDR1 LGHDT, CDR2 YNNKEL (reference sequence).